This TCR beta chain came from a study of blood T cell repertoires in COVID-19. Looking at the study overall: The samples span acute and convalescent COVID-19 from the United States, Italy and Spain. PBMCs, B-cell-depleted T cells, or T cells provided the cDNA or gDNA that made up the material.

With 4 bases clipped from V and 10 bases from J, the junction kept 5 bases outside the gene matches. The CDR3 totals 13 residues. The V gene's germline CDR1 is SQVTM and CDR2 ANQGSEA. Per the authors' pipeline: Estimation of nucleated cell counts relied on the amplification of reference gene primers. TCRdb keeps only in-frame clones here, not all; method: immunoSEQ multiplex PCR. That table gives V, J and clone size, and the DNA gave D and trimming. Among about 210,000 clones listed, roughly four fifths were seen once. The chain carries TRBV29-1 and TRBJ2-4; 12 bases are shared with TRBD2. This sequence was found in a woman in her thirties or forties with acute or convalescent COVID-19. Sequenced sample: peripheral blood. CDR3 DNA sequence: TGCAGCGTTGCTGGACTAGCGGGAAGGATTCAGTACTTC. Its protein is CSVAGLAGRIQYF.